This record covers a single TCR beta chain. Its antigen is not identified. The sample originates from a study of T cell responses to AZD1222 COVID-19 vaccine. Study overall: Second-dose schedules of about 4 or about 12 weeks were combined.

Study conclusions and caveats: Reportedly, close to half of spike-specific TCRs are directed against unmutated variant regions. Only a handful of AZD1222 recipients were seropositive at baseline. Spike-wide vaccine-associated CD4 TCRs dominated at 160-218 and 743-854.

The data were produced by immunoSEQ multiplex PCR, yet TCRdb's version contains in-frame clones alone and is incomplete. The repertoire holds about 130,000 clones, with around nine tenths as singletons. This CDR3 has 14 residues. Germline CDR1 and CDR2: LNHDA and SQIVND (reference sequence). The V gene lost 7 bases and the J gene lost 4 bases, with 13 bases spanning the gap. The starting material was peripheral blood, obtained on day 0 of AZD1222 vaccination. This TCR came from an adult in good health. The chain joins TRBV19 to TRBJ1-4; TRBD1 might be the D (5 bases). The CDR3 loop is CASTQRGFNEKLFF. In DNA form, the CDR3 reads TGTGCCAGTACCCAAAGGGGCTTTAATGAAAAACTGTTTTTT.